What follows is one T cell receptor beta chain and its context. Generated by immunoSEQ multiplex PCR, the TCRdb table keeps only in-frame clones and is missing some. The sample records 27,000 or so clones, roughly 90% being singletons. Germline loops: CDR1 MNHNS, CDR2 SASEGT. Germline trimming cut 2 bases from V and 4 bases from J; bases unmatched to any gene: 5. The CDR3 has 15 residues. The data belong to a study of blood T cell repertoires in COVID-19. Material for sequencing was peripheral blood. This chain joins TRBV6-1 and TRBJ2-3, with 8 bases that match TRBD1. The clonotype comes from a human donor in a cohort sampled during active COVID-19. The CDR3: CASSEIPTGADTQYF. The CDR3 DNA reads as TGTGCCAGCAGTGAAATACCGACAGGGGCAGATACGCAGTATTTT.